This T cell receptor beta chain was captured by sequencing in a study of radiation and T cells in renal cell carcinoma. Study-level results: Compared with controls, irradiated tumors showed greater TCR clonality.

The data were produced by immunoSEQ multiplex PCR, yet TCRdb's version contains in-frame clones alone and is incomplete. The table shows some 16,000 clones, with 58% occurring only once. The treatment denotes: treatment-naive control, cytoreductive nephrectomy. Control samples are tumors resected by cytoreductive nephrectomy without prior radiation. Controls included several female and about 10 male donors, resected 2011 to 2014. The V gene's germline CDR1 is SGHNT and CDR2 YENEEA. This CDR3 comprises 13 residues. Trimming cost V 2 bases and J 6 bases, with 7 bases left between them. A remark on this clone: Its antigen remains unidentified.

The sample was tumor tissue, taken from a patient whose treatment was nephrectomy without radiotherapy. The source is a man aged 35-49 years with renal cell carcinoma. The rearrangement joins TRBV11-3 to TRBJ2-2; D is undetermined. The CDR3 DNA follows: TGTGCCAGCAGCTTAAGGATGGCCGGGGAGCTGTTTTTT. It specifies CASSLRMAGELFF.